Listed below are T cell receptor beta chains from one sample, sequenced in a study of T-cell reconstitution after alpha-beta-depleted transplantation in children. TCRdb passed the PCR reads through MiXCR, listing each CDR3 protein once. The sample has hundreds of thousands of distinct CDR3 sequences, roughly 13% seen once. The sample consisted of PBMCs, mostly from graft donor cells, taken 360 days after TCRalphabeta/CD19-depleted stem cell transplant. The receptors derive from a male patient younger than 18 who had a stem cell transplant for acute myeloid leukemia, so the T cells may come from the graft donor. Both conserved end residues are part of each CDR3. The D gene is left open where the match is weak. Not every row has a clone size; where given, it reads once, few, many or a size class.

CDR3nt: TGTGCCAGCAGCTTATTTTTGTGGAGTATGTCCAACTATGGCTACACCTTC
CDR3aa: CASSLFLWSMSNYGYTF
abundance: -
j_gene: TRBJ1-2
d_gene: -
v_gene: TRBV11-1

CDR3nt: TGCAGCGGGAGAAAAGCGGAGACCCAGTACTTC
CDR3aa: CSGRKAETQYF
abundance: few
j_gene: TRBJ2-5
d_gene: -
v_gene: TRBV29-1

CDR3nt: TGCAGTGCTCCCGGGACAGGGGTTGCAACTAATGAAAAACTGTTTTTT
CDR3aa: CSAPGTGVATNEKLFF
abundance: -
j_gene: TRBJ1-4
d_gene: TRBD1
v_gene: TRBV20-1

CDR3nt: TGCGCCAGCAGCTTGCCAGGGTTGACCACAGATACGCAGTATTTT
CDR3aa: CASSLPGLTTDTQYF
abundance: few
j_gene: TRBJ2-3
d_gene: -
v_gene: TRBV5-1

CDR3nt: TGTGCCAGCAGCTTAGGAGGGGTTATTCAGTACTTC
CDR3aa: CASSLGGVIQYF
abundance: few
j_gene: TRBJ2-4
d_gene: -
v_gene: TRBV7-9

CDR3nt: TGTGCCAGCAGCTACCCAGGGGCAGATACGCAGTATTTT
CDR3aa: CASSYPGADTQYF
abundance: many
j_gene: TRBJ2-3
d_gene: -
v_gene: TRBV7-3

CDR3nt: TGCAGTGCTCGCCCGGGACATACGCTCTCTGGGGCCAACGTCCTGACTTTC
CDR3aa: CSARPGHTLSGANVLTF
abundance: few
j_gene: TRBJ2-6
d_gene: -
v_gene: TRBV20-1

CDR3nt: TGTGCCATCAGTGGGAATTGGGACAGGGGGAGCTCCTACGAGCAGTACTTC
CDR3aa: CAISGNWDRGSSYEQYF
abundance: -
j_gene: TRBJ2-7
d_gene: TRBD1
v_gene: TRBV10-3

CDR3nt: TGTGCCAGCAGCTTAGGACAGTTCTACTACAATGAGCAGTTCTTC
CDR3aa: CASSLGQFYYNEQFF
abundance: -
j_gene: TRBJ2-1
d_gene: -
v_gene: TRBV7-4

CDR3nt: TGCGCCAGCAGCCAAGGAAGGGTAACGGGAAATTACGAGCAGTACTTC
CDR3aa: CASSQGRVTGNYEQYF
abundance: -
j_gene: TRBJ2-7
d_gene: -
v_gene: TRBV4-3

CDR3nt: TGTGCCAGCAGTCCCGGACAGGGTGCCTCCTACAATGAGCAGTTCTTC
CDR3aa: CASSPGQGASYNEQFF
abundance: few
j_gene: TRBJ2-1
d_gene: TRBD1
v_gene: TRBV28

CDR3nt: TGTGCCAGCAGTGAATGGGGAGGACAGCCCCAGCATTTT
CDR3aa: CASSEWGGQPQHF
abundance: -
j_gene: TRBJ1-5
d_gene: -
v_gene: TRBV25-1

CDR3nt: TGCAGCGTTGAGGGGACTAGCGGGGTCCACGAGCAGTACTTC
CDR3aa: CSVEGTSGVHEQYF
abundance: -
j_gene: TRBJ2-7
d_gene: TRBD2
v_gene: TRBV29-1

CDR3nt: TGTGCCAGCAGTAACTCGGGGCCAGGGAGAAGCGAGCAGTACTTC
CDR3aa: CASSNSGPGRSEQYF
abundance: many
j_gene: TRBJ2-7
d_gene: -
v_gene: TRBV6-2/TRBV6-3

CDR3nt: TGTGCCAGCTACCAACCCCGCACAGATACGCAGTATTTT
CDR3aa: CASYQPRTDTQYF
abundance: few
j_gene: TRBJ2-3
d_gene: -
v_gene: TRBV7-9

CDR3nt: TGTGCCAGCATGAGGGTATTTGATACGCAGTATTTT
CDR3aa: CASMRVFDTQYF
abundance: once
j_gene: TRBJ2-3
d_gene: -
v_gene: TRBV2

CDR3nt: TGCAGTGCTCTCCTCGCGGCAACTAATGAAAAACTGTTTTTT
CDR3aa: CSALLAATNEKLFF
abundance: -
j_gene: TRBJ1-4
d_gene: -
v_gene: TRBV20-1

CDR3nt: TGTGCCAGCTTTTATGGTGGCGGTTCCCGTAGCAATCAGCCCCAGCATTTT
CDR3aa: CASFYGGGSRSNQPQHF
abundance: many
j_gene: TRBJ1-5
d_gene: -
v_gene: TRBV12-3/TRBV12-4

CDR3nt: TGCAGTGCTAAGGACAGCTCCTCTGGGGCCAACGTCCTGACTTTC
CDR3aa: CSAKDSSSGANVLTF
abundance: few
j_gene: TRBJ2-6
d_gene: -
v_gene: TRBV20-1

CDR3nt: TGTGCCAGCAGTCCACAGGGCACCCAGCATTTT
CDR3aa: CASSPQGTQHF
abundance: -
j_gene: TRBJ1-5
d_gene: -
v_gene: TRBV28

CDR3nt: TGCGCCAGCAGCTTGGGAGGGGGCTGGACTGAAGCTTTCTTT
CDR3aa: CASSLGGGWTEAFF
abundance: few
j_gene: TRBJ1-1
d_gene: TRBD1
v_gene: TRBV5-1

CDR3nt: TGTGCCATCAGTGGGACTAGCGGTCTCACAGATACGCAGTATTTT
CDR3aa: CAISGTSGLTDTQYF
abundance: few
j_gene: TRBJ2-3
d_gene: TRBD2
v_gene: TRBV10-3

CDR3nt: TGCAGCGTTGAGGGACAGGGGAACACTGAAGCTTTCTTT
CDR3aa: CSVEGQGNTEAFF
abundance: many
j_gene: TRBJ1-1
d_gene: TRBD1
v_gene: TRBV29-1

CDR3nt: TGCAGCGGGTTGGCGGACTTCACAGATACGCAGTATTTT
CDR3aa: CSGLADFTDTQYF
abundance: many
j_gene: TRBJ2-3
d_gene: -
v_gene: TRBV29-1

CDR3nt: TGTGCCAGCAGACCTCCCGGGAGCTACACTGAAGCTTTCTTT
CDR3aa: CASRPPGSYTEAFF
abundance: few
j_gene: TRBJ1-1
d_gene: -
v_gene: TRBV6-2/TRBV6-3

CDR3nt: TGTGCCAGCTCACCACGAGCAGATGGAGATACGCAGTATTTT
CDR3aa: CASSPRADGDTQYF
abundance: many
j_gene: TRBJ2-3
d_gene: -
v_gene: TRBV18

CDR3nt: TGTGCCAGCAGCGTAGTCCCGGTCGGTGCTAACTATGGCTACACCTTC
CDR3aa: CASSVVPVGANYGYTF
abundance: -
j_gene: TRBJ1-2
d_gene: -
v_gene: TRBV9